One and the same sample provided the 20 T cell receptor beta chains below, sequenced in a study of post-analysis software for immune sequencing data. Points from the study as a whole: Five or six TRBV segments were significantly more frequent in patients than in controls. TRBV5-6, TRBV5-1 and TRBV20-1 were among these segments.

These receptors' targets are unknown. The TCR beta cDNA libraries contained unique molecular identifiers. TCRdb ran MiXCR on the PCR reads and lists one entry per CDR3 protein. This table holds roughly 600,000 distinct CDR3 sequences, roughly 46% found once. The sequencing sample was made of blood. All receptors come from a girl between 5 and 17 years old with multiple sclerosis.

The V gene is TRBV7-6, the J gene TRBJ1-1; perhaps TRBD1 as D (6 bases). Germline V gene data show CDR1 as SGHVS and CDR2 as FNYEAQ. The CDR3 has 14 residues. Trimming removed 6 bases at V and 1 base at J, with 12 bases between. The CDR3 sequence: CASSSGAGNTEAFF. The CDR3 coding sequence is TGTGCCAGCAGTTCGGGGGCGGGGAACACTGAAGCTTTCTTT.

The genes are TRBV20-1 and TRBJ2-5, with 10 bases aligning to TRBD2. J gave up 4 bases and V 6 bases, and 17 bases lay outside the gene matches. Germline V gene sequence: CDR1 DFQATT, CDR2 SNEGSKA (reference sequence). CDR3 length equals 17 residues. The CDR3 sequence: CSAQALRSGGAGETQYF. The CDR3 region has the DNA TGCAGTGCCCAAGCACTTAGGAGCGGGGGGGCTGGAGAGACCCAGTACTTC.

This rearrangement joins TRBV12-3 or TRBV12-4 to TRBJ2-3, with TRBD1 as a possible D gene (6 bases). V lost 2 bases, J lost 3 bases, and 12 bases lay in between. The CDR3 has 15 amino acids. CDR3 loop: CASSLTGLLTDTQYF. The CDR3 DNA is TGTGCCAGCAGTTTAACAGGGTTACTTACAGATACGCAGTATTTT.

This chain joins TRBV6-5 and TRBJ1-2; D remains ambiguous. CDR3 length: 10 residues. Trimming took off 8 bases at V and 8 bases at J, with 9 bases between the two ends. Germline V gene sequence: CDR1 MNHEY, CDR2 SVGAGI. The CDR3 loop reads CASYRLGYTF. CDR3 sequence (DNA): TGTGCCAGCTATCGGCTAGGCTACACCTTC.

The CDR3 reads CASSLADRTGEETQYF. In DNA form, the CDR3 reads TGCGCCAGCAGCTTGGCCGATAGGACAGGGGAAGAGACCCAGTACTTC. This chain uses TRBV5-1 with TRBJ2-5, with TRBD1 identical over 9 bases. V lost 0 bases to trimming and J lost 3 bases; unmatched junction nucleotides: 6. Germline-derived CDR1 and CDR2 are SGHRS and YFSETQ. The CDR3 loop spans 16 amino acids.

Concerning this clonotype itself: This likely comes from a read error, as the CDR3 has no conserved phenylalanine or tryptophan at its end. The chain uses TRBV12-3 or TRBV12-4 and TRBJ1-2; D uncertain. The CDR3 length is 15 residues. V was shortened by 6 bases and J by 3 bases, with 17 bases between the two germline ends. The CDR3 DNA sequence: TGTGCCAGCAGCCCCCAGTGGGTCCGGGACTATGGCTACACCTGC. Translation gives CASSPQWVRDYGYTC.

The V call is TRBV27, the J call TRBJ2-3, with no clear D. Trimming removed 5 bases at V and 6 bases at J, with 12 bases between. The CDR3 is made up of 13 amino acids. Per germline, CDR1 MNHEY and CDR2 SMNVEV (reference sequence). CDR3 sequence reads: CASSPTDGDTQYF. CDR3 nucleotide sequence: TGTGCCAGCAGTCCCACGGACGGCGATACGCAGTATTTT.

J is TRBJ2-7 and V is TRBV3-1; D uncertain. This CDR3 has 14 amino acids. CDR1 LGHDT and CDR2 YNNKEL come from the germline V gene (reference sequence). Trimming took 0 bases from V and 3 from J, leaving 9 bases between them. As DNA, the CDR3 is TGTGCCAGCAGCCAAGATCCTCGAAGCTACGAGCAGTACTTC. Translation: CASSQDPRSYEQYF.

This chain connects TRBV20-1 to TRBJ2-5; 11 nucleotides align to TRBD2. Germline V CDR1 and CDR2: DFQATT, SNEGSKA (reference sequence). The V segment lost 3 bases and the J segment 13 bases; nucleotides outside the gene matches: 16. The CDR3 sequence is 15 residues long. The CDR3 is CSASLAGGPYNERYF. The CDR3, as DNA: TGCAGTGCTAGTTTAGCGGGAGGGCCATATAATGAGCGGTACTTC.

The chain employs TRBV7-2 and TRBJ2-1; 13 bases fit TRBD2. V trimming: 5 bases; J trimming: 9 bases; junction bases outside the gene matches: 10. This CDR3 spans 16 amino acids. Germline V lookup: CDR1 SGHTA, CDR2 FQGNSA. CDR3 in amino acids: CASSVGTSGVVSEQFF. The CDR3, as DNA: TGTGCCAGCAGCGTGGGGACTAGCGGGGTAGTAAGTGAGCAGTTCTTC. The complete variable domain, with remaining parts taken from reference TRBV7-2 and TRBJ2-1, reads GAGVSQSPSNKVTEKGKDVELRCDPISGHTALYWYRQSLGQGLEFLIYFQGNSAPDKSGLPSDRFSAERTGGSVSTLTIQRTQQEDSAVYLCASSVGTSGVVSEQFFGPGTRLTVL.

This clonotype was seen a handful of times. This rearrangement joins TRBV28 to TRBJ2-7; D remains ambiguous. This CDR3 is built from 12 residues. Germline values: CDR1 MDHEN, CDR2 SYDVKM. The V end was cut by 6 bases, the J end by 2 bases, with 8 bases between. The CDR3 DNA sequence: TGTGCCAGCAGGACCGGCACCTACGAGCAGTACTTC. Residues: CASRTGTYEQYF.

The chain combines TRBV10-2 with TRBJ2-5; D might be TRBD2 (6 bases). CDR1 WSHSY and CDR2 SAAADI come from the germline V gene. CDR3 size: 15 residues. V gave up 3 bases and J gave up 6 bases, with 17 bases separating them. The CDR3 region has the DNA TGCGCCAGCAGTGACGCGGGGTCATCCCGGCAGACCCAGTACTTC. It yields the protein CASSDAGSSRQTQYF.

The CDR3 nucleotides read TGTGCCAGCAGCTTCGAACGGACTAGCGGGAGAAAGCAGTTCTTC. Translating gives CASSFERTSGRKQFF. The rearrangement uses TRBV7-8 and TRBJ2-1, with 13 bases fitting TRBD2. The germline V gene has CDR1 SGHVS and CDR2 FQNEAQ. V was clipped by 3 bases and J by 11 bases; unmatched bases: 7. CDR3 size: 15 residues.

CDR3 amino acids: CASSDDGKLEGQYF. In DNA form, the CDR3 reads TGTGCCAGCAGCGACGATGGGAAACTAGAGGGGCAGTACTTC. V and J are TRBV3-1 and TRBJ2-7; D is perhaps TRBD2 (5 bases). CDR1 LGHDT and CDR2 YNNKEL come from the germline V gene (reference sequence). V gave up 5 bases and J gave up 9 bases, with 20 bases separating them. The CDR3 sequence is 14 residues long.

The rearrangement uses TRBV6-6 and TRBJ1-2; D is perhaps TRBD1 (6 bases). V dropped 9 bases and J dropped 4 bases, with 21 bases sitting between them. This CDR3 has 15 amino acids. Germline CDR1 reads MNHNY; CDR2 reads SVGAGI (reference sequence). Here the CDR3 DNA reads TGTGCCAGTAGACTCGCCCCGGACAGCATCTATGGCTACACCTTC. Protein product: CASRLAPDSIYGYTF.

This chain uses TRBV27 with TRBJ2-7; tentatively, D is TRBD2 (5 bases). V was clipped by 3 bases and J by 0 bases, with 21 bases between them. Germline CDR1 reads MNHEY; CDR2 reads SMNVEV (reference sequence). The length of the CDR3 is 18 residues. CDR3 DNA: TGTGCCAGCAGTTTTCTGAACCCAGCGGATGGGAGCTCCTACGAGCAGTACTTC. It codes for CASSFLNPADGSSYEQYF.

This clonotype was recorded a few times. This chain links TRBV6-6 with TRBJ2-1; 9 nucleotides match TRBD1. This CDR3 contains 14 residues. The V segment lost 8 bases and the J segment 10 bases; nucleotides outside the gene matches: 12. Germline CDR1 reads MNHNY; CDR2 reads SVGAGI (reference sequence). In DNA, the CDR3 is TGTGCCAGCCAAAACCCGGGACAGGGTTGGGAGCAGTTCTTC. Translating it yields CASQNPGQGWEQFF.

The chain recombines TRBV20-1 with TRBJ2-1; the match to TRBD2 covers 11 bases. V lost 0 bases, J lost 9 bases, and 13 bases stayed unmatched. The germline V gene encodes CDR1 DFQATT and CDR2 SNEGSKA (reference sequence). CDR3 length equals 17 residues. CDR3 sequence: CSARDFGSGGGRGEQFF. CDR3 DNA: TGCAGTGCTAGAGATTTTGGTAGCGGGGGGGGCCGGGGTGAGCAGTTCTTC.

This chain links TRBV25-1 with TRBJ2-3; D is uncertain. This CDR3 comprises 14 residues. Looked up from germline, CDR1 is MGHDK and CDR2 is SYGVNS. The V and J ends lost 5 bases and 1 base respectively, with 10 bases between them. The CDR3 reads CASSYGGGTDTQYF. CDR3 DNA sequence: TGTGCCAGCAGTTACGGCGGCGGCACAGATACGCAGTATTTT.

The V call is TRBV12-3 or TRBV12-4, the J call TRBJ2-3; no reliable D call. This CDR3 is 16 amino acids long. Trimming shortened V by 4 bases and J by 3 bases, and 17 bases separated the two germline ends. CDR3 in amino acids: CASSSPDIFGTDTQYF. CDR3 nucleotide sequence: TGTGCCAGCAGTTCCCCCGACATTTTTGGGACAGATACGCAGTATTTT.